The 15 T cell receptor beta chains reported below all come from one sample, sequenced in a study of blood T cell repertoires in COVID-19. Profiled with immunoSEQ multiplex PCR; TCRdb holds only in-frame clones, not every one. In the table there are about 270,000 clones, 84% of which are singletons. The specimen was peripheral blood. The receptors shown here come from a human donor in a cohort sampled during active COVID-19.

The CDR3 sequence is CASSFKSMNTEAFF. CDR3 DNA sequence: TGTGCCAGCAGCTTTAAATCTATGAACACTGAAGCTTTCTTT. This chain connects TRBV11-2 to TRBJ1-1; the D is unclear. The CDR3 extends over 14 amino acids. The V and J ends lost 3 bases and 0 bases respectively, with 8 bases between them. CDR1 and CDR2 from the germline V gene are SGHAT and FQNNGV.

V and J are TRBV27 and TRBJ2-7, with TRBD1 matching over 11 bases. V shed 5 bases and J 3 bases; nucleotides not matched to a gene: 3. The CDR3 extends over 14 amino acids. Germline V gene lookup returns CDR1 MNHEY and CDR2 SMNVEV (reference sequence). Written as DNA, the CDR3 is TGTGCCAGCAGTAGGACAGGGGGCAGCTACGAGCAGTACTTC. This sequence encodes CASSRTGGSYEQYF.

The chain has TRBV28 and TRBJ1-2; 12 positions match TRBD1. The V and J ends lost 0 bases and 0 bases, in that order; junction bases with no gene match: 5. The V gene's germline CDR1 is MDHEN and CDR2 SYDVKM. The CDR3 totals 18 residues. CDR3 DNA: TGTGCCAGCAGTTTATGGGGACAGGGGGCGCCGCCTAACTATGGCTACACCTTC. Translated, it gives CASSLWGQGAPPNYGYTF.

The chain couples TRBV12-1 to TRBJ1-2; the table's D call, TRBD1, has no DNA check behind it. TRBV12-1 is a pseudogene segment. The CDR3 sequence is 16 residues long. This CDR3 is CASSFPTGDRYYGYTF. CDR3 nucleotide sequence: TGTGCCAGCAGCTTTCCGACAGGGGATCGTTACTATGGCTACACCTTC.

The V and J genes are TRBV5-1 and TRBJ2-3; 11 nucleotides agree with TRBD2. Per germline, CDR1 SGHRS and CDR2 YFSETQ. V lost 2 bases and J lost 3; bases outside the gene matches: 5. This CDR3 spans 16 amino acids. The CDR3 sequence: CASSLILAGVTDTQYF. The DNA of the CDR3 is TGCGCCAGCAGCTTAATACTAGCGGGAGTGACAGATACGCAGTATTTT.

The J gene is TRBJ2-6, the V gene TRBV29-1, with TRBD1 as a possible D gene (5 bases). The CDR3 extends over 15 amino acids. V was clipped by 3 bases and J by 1 base, with 10 bases between them. The V gene's germline CDR1 is SQVTM and CDR2 ANQGSEA. CDR3 loop: CSVDRGLSGANVLTF. In nucleotides, the CDR3 is TGCAGCGTTGATAGGGGCCTTTCTGGGGCCAACGTCCTGACTTTC.

The chain carries TRBV11-2 and TRBJ1-2, with D possibly matching TRBD1 (5 bases). V was trimmed by 0 bases and J by 13 bases, leaving 21 bases between them. Per the germline V gene, CDR1 is SGHAT and CDR2 is FQNNGV. The length of the CDR3 is 15 residues. CDR3 sequence reads: CASSLDPGTSLGGTF. The CDR3 DNA is TGTGCCAGCAGCTTAGACCCCGGAACCTCGTTGGGGGGCACCTTC.

This chain uses TRBV6-5 with TRBJ1-2; D gene ambiguous. Germline V CDR1 and CDR2: MNHEY, SVGAGI. The V end was cut by 5 bases, the J end by 5 bases, with 12 bases between. This CDR3 comprises 13 residues. DNA of the CDR3: TGTGCCAGCAGTCCCTCCACTCCTTATGGCTACACCTTC. This gives the protein CASSPSTPYGYTF.

This CDR3 reads CASSRDRVNSPLHF. Here the CDR3 DNA reads TGTGCCAGCAGCCGGGACAGAGTTAATTCACCCCTCCACTTT. The chain has TRBV11-3 and TRBJ1-6; 7 nucleotides match TRBD1. Trimming removed 5 bases from V and 6 bases from J; junction bases left unmatched: 4. CDR3 length equals 14 residues. Germline assignment: CDR1 SGHNT and CDR2 YENEEA.

The CDR3 DNA reads as TGTGCCAGCAGCCCGAACTTCTTGAACACTGAAGCTTTCTTT. The encoded protein is CASSPNFLNTEAFF. This chain uses TRBV7-9 with TRBJ1-1; D is undetermined. There are 14 residues in the CDR3. Germline lookup yields CDR1 SEHNR and CDR2 FQNEAQ (reference sequence). V dropped 5 bases and J dropped 0 bases, with 10 bases sitting between them.

This chain connects TRBV7-9 to TRBJ2-7, with a weak D call TRBD2 (6 bases). The germline V gene encodes CDR1 SEHNR and CDR2 FQNEAQ (reference sequence). V dropped 0 bases and J dropped 6 bases, with 12 bases sitting between them. The CDR3 is 14 amino acids. The CDR3, as DNA: TGTGCCAGCAGCTTAGCGACTAGTTCCGCCGAGCAGTACTTC. This translates into CASSLATSSAEQYF.

The V and J genes are TRBV5-1 and TRBJ2-2; possible D gene TRBD1, 6 bases. Trimming removed 7 bases from V and 6 bases from J, with 13 bases in between. Germline V gene lookup returns CDR1 SGHRS and CDR2 YFSETQ. The CDR3 has 13 residues. CDR3 amino acids: CASQLQGPGELFF. CDR3 in DNA: TGCGCCAGCCAATTACAGGGCCCCGGGGAGCTGTTTTTT.

The chain carries TRBV6-5 and TRBJ2-1; D uncertain. Germline CDR1 MNHEY, CDR2 SVGAGI. The CDR3 covers 11 residues. V lost 2 bases and J 15 bases, leaving 11 bases between the germline ends. The CDR3 protein is CASSYVGRAFF. CDR3 in DNA: TGTGCCAGCAGTTACGTGGGCCGCGCGTTCTTC.

V and J are TRBV7-9 and TRBJ1-2; D might be TRBD1 (6 bases). The CDR3 loop spans 15 amino acids. V lost 2 bases and J 8 bases, leaving 18 bases between the germline ends. Germline loops: CDR1 SEHNR, CDR2 FQNEAQ (reference sequence). The CDR3 DNA reads as TGTGCCAGCAGCTTATCCACACAGGGCGCCCAGGGCTACACCTTC. Its translation: CASSLSTQGAQGYTF.

The chain employs TRBV24-1 and TRBJ1-3; no reliable D call. Germline V gene data show CDR1 as KGHDR and CDR2 as SFDVKD. The CDR3 consists of 14 residues. V shed 4 bases and J shed 0 bases, with 6 bases lying between them. The chain's CDR3 is CATSDPISGNTIYF. CDR3 bases: TGTGCCACCAGTGACCCCATCTCTGGAAACACCATATATTTT.